One and the same sample provided the 7 T cell receptor beta chains below, sequenced in a study of control samples from healthy donors and cancer patients. TCRdb's copy holds only in-frame clones and misses some; the assay was immunoSEQ multiplex PCR. The sample has 75,000 to 95,000 clones, about nine tenths seen once. The sequencing sample was made of blood. The source of these receptors is a woman under 30 in good health.

The chain is built from TRBV6-4 and TRBJ2-7, with 9 bases fitting TRBD2. Germline V gene data show CDR1 as MRHNA and CDR2 as SNTAGT. The CDR3 runs 14 residues. The J segment lost 0 bases and the V segment lost 6 bases, leaving 3 bases of the junction unmatched. The CDR3 sequence is CASSGGGASYEQYF. The DNA of the CDR3 is TGTGCCAGCAGCGGCGGGGGGGCCTCCTACGAGCAGTACTTC.

The chain links TRBV11-2 to TRBJ2-5, with no clear D. Germline CDR1 reads SGHAT; CDR2 reads FQNNGV. The CDR3 is 12 residues long. Trimming left V 2 bases short and J 4 bases short, with 5 bases between. CDR3 sequence: CASSLFGETQYF. CDR3 sequence (DNA): TGTGCCAGCAGCTTATTTGGAGAGACCCAGTACTTC.

The chain has TRBV5-8 and TRBJ2-5; D not certain. The V end lost 5 bases, the J end lost 2 bases, and 10 bases lay between the germline ends. This CDR3 has 13 amino acids. Germline V gene data show CDR1 as SGHTS and CDR2 as YDEGEE. The CDR3, as DNA: TGTGCCAGCAGACGCTCGATACAAGAGACCCAGTACTTC. Protein sequence: CASRRSIQETQYF. Combining the CDR3 with reference TRBV5-8 and TRBJ2-5 gives the whole variable domain EAGVTQSPTHLIKTRGQQATLRCSPISGHTSVYWYQQALGLGLQFLLWYDEGEERNRGNFPPRFSGRQFPNYSSELNVNALELEDSALYLCASRRSIQETQYFGPGTRLLVL.

This rearrangement joins TRBV6-5 to TRBJ2-2; TRBD2 agrees at 11 bases. Germline V lookup: CDR1 MNHEY, CDR2 SVGAGI. With 6 bases clipped from V and 6 bases from J, the junction kept 6 bases outside the gene matches. CDR3 size: 15 residues. In DNA form, the CDR3 reads TGTGCCAGCAGGTATAGACTAGCGGGGCCCGGGGAGCTGTTTTTT. Its protein is CASRYRLAGPGELFF.

This sequence joins TRBV5-4 and TRBJ2-3, with 12 bases fitting TRBD2. The CDR3 contains 17 residues. Losses at the gene ends were 0 bases for V and 5 bases for J; bases not matched to a gene: 7. Germline CDR1 is SGHNT and CDR2 is YYREEE (reference sequence). This CDR3 is CASSLGASGGAKDTQYF. The CDR3 DNA reads as TGTGCCAGCAGCTTGGGAGCTAGCGGGGGGGCCAAAGATACGCAGTATTTT.

The chain uses TRBV9 and TRBJ2-2, with TRBD2 matching 9 bases. Germline assignment: CDR1 SGDLS and CDR2 YYNGEE. The CDR3 has 16 residues. The V gene end was trimmed by 3 bases and the J gene end by 2 bases; junction bases not matched to a gene: 5. For the CDR3, the DNA is TGTGCCAGCAGCGCAGGACTAGCGCCTAACACCGGGGAGCTGTTTTTT. This codes for CASSAGLAPNTGELFF.

This clone was observed a handful of times. The chain employs TRBV28 and TRBJ2-1; no reliable D call. The ends were cut back, 4 bases at V and 8 bases at J, with 6 bases in the middle. Germline lookup yields CDR1 MDHEN and CDR2 SYDVKM. This CDR3 region has 11 residues. The CDR3 bases are TGTGCCAGCAGTTCCTTTGATGAGCAGTTCTTC. It codes for CASSSFDEQFF.